Presented here are 16 T cell receptor beta chains from one specimen sequenced in a study of identical twins. TCRdb used MiXCR to reprocess the 5' RACE reads, holding one entry per CDR3 protein. This table holds approximately 1.8 million distinct CDR3 sequences, about 32% found once. Input material: cord blood. The source is a newborn girl in good health.

The V gene is TRBV25-1, the J gene TRBJ2-7; TRBD2 agrees at 10 bases. Germline assignment: CDR1 MGHDK and CDR2 SYGVNS. This CDR3 has 17 residues. Losses at the gene ends were 2 bases for V and 0 bases for J; bases not matched to a gene: 7. This CDR3 is CASSEPLKREGSYEQYF. CDR3 sequence (DNA): TGTGCCAGCAGTGAACCCCTCAAGCGGGAGGGCTCCTACGAGCAGTACTTC.

Details on this clonotype: A much larger clone sits a single nucleotide away, making a read error possible. The chain couples TRBV29-1 to TRBJ1-2, with a weak D call TRBD1 (6 bases). With 0 bases removed from V and 4 bases from J, the gap between germline ends came to 12 bases. The CDR3 is 14 amino acids. The V gene's germline CDR1 is SQVTM and CDR2 ANQGSEA. As DNA, the CDR3 is TGCAGCGTTGAAGATCTGGGGGCTATCTATGGCTACACCTTC. This translates into CSVEDLGAIYGYTF.

Ten or more counts support this clonotype. This chain uses TRBV24-1 with TRBJ1-2; unclear D gene. Germline CDR1 is KGHDR and CDR2 is SFDVKD. The CDR3 has 17 residues. Trimming removed 4 bases from V and 0 bases from J, with 17 bases in between. CDR3 nucleotide sequence: TGTGCCACCAGTGACCACCTACCGGTCAGGTCTAACTATGGCTACACCTTC. As protein: CATSDHLPVRSNYGYTF.

The genes are TRBV5-1 and TRBJ1-3; the D is unclear. Germline values: CDR1 SGHRS, CDR2 YFSETQ. V lost 4 bases and J 7 bases, leaving 6 bases between the germline ends. The CDR3 consists of 11 residues. The CDR3: CASSLDNTIYF. CDR3 coding DNA: TGCGCCAGCAGCCTGGATAACACCATATATTTT.

This rearrangement joins TRBV7-9 to TRBJ1-1; D possibly corresponds to TRBD1 (5 bases). Between the trimmed V and J ends, which lost 4 bases and 1 base, there was a span of 10 bases. CDR3 length: 14 residues. In germline, CDR1 is SEHNR, CDR2 FQNEAQ (reference sequence). The DNA of the CDR3 is TGTGCCAGCAGCTCCGTAGGGGAGAACACTGAAGCTTTCTTT. Translating it yields CASSSVGENTEAFF.

The chain uses TRBV6-1 and TRBJ1-2; a weak D match, TRBD1 (5 bases). The CDR3 consists of 14 residues. The ends were cut back, 0 bases at V and 4 bases at J, with 9 bases in the middle. Germline V gene data show CDR1 as MNHNS and CDR2 as SASEGT. CDR3 sequence: CASSEARGVYGYTF. CDR3 nucleotide sequence: TGTGCCAGCAGTGAAGCGCGGGGGGTCTATGGCTACACCTTC.

The CDR3 region is CASSFYNTGELFF. The CDR3 DNA is TGCGCCAGCAGCTTTTACAACACCGGGGAGCTGTTTTTT. V is TRBV5-1 and J is TRBJ2-2; D unresolved. The CDR3 is 13 amino acids. The V and J ends lost 2 bases and 2 bases respectively, with 4 bases between them. From germline, CDR1 is SGHRS and CDR2 YFSETQ.

J is TRBJ2-5 and V is TRBV11-2, with 9 positions matching TRBD2. V lost 3 bases and J lost 4; bases outside the gene matches: 6. Germline V CDR1 and CDR2: SGHAT, FQNNGV. The CDR3 is 15 amino acids. The DNA of the CDR3 is TGTGCCAGCAGCTTTGCGGGGGGGAGAGGAGAGACCCAGTACTTC. Protein sequence: CASSFAGGRGETQYF.

The chain recombines TRBV10-3 with TRBJ1-1; 7 nucleotides align to TRBD1. The germline V gene encodes CDR1 ENHRY and CDR2 SYGVKD. This CDR3 is 12 amino acids long. V was clipped by 7 bases and J by 1 base; unmatched bases: 0. CDR3 bases: TGTGCCATCACAGGGGGGAACACTGAAGCTTTCTTT. It specifies CAITGGNTEAFF.

About this clonotype: A much larger clone is a single base away; this may be a read error. The chain employs TRBV6-4 and TRBJ1-1; D might be TRBD1 (6 bases). With 9 bases removed from V and 1 base from J, the gap between germline ends came to 6 bases. CDR1 and CDR2 (germline): MRHNA, SNTAGT. The CDR3 is 11 amino acids. CDR3 bases: TGTGCCAGGACAGGGAACACTGAAGCTTTCTTT. It is translated as CARTGNTEAFF.

CDR3 DNA sequence: TGTGCCATCAATACGATACAGGGGAGTAACTATGGCTACACCTTC. Encoded protein: CAINTIQGSNYGYTF. V and J are TRBV10-3 and TRBJ1-2; 7 bases fit TRBD1. V was pared by 7 bases and J by 1 base, with 9 bases of the junction left unmatched. The germline V gene has CDR1 ENHRY and CDR2 SYGVKD. CDR3 length equals 15 residues.

The V call is TRBV6-1, the J call TRBJ1-2; a possible D gene is TRBD1 (6 bases). V was clipped by 4 bases and J by 0 bases, with 12 bases between them. Germline lookup yields CDR1 MNHNS and CDR2 SASEGT. CDR3 length: 15 amino acids. CDR3 residues: CASSGGTTSNYGYTF. The CDR3, as DNA: TGTGCCAGCAGTGGAGGGACAACTTCTAACTATGGCTACACCTTC.

This clonotype was observed a handful of times. V is TRBV20-1 and J is TRBJ1-4; D is undetermined. The CDR3 length is 13 residues. Germline V lookup: CDR1 DFQATT, CDR2 SNEGSKA (reference sequence). V was shortened by 3 bases and J by 7 bases, with 12 bases between the two germline ends. The CDR3 spells CSARDGDGEKLFF. The CDR3 coding sequence is TGCAGTGCTAGGGACGGGGATGGTGAAAAACTGTTTTTT.

The chain has TRBV4-1 and TRBJ2-2, with 7 bases fitting TRBD2. V lost 0 bases to trimming and J lost 5 bases; unmatched junction nucleotides: 12. The CDR3 loop spans 18 amino acids. Germline CDR1 is MGHRA and CDR2 is YSYEKL. This CDR3 reads CASSQESMGGRKTGELFF. As DNA, the CDR3 is TGCGCCAGCAGCCAAGAATCAATGGGGGGGAGGAAAACCGGGGAGCTGTTTTTT.

This clonotype was counted only a few times. This rearrangement joins TRBV16 to TRBJ2-7, with 7 bases lining up with TRBD1. V trimming: 4 bases; J trimming: 4 bases; junction bases outside the gene matches: 7. CDR1 is KGHSY and CDR2 is FQNENV in the germline V gene. The CDR3 runs 14 residues. CDR3 sequence reads: CASSRRQGRYEQYF. The DNA for the CDR3 is TGTGCCAGCAGCCGTAGACAGGGACGGTACGAGCAGTACTTC.

This clonotype was observed a few times. The V and J genes are TRBV10-3 and TRBJ2-7; weak D call: TRBD1 (5 bases). The V and J ends lost 4 bases and 0 bases respectively, with 19 bases between them. The CDR3 sequence is 17 residues long. The germline gives CDR1 ENHRY, CDR2 SYGVKD. CDR3: CAISVSSGASNSYEQYF. The CDR3 DNA is TGTGCCATCAGTGTTTCGTCTGGGGCCTCTAACTCCTACGAGCAGTACTTC.